These 19 T cell receptor beta chains were all obtained from the same sample, sequenced in a study of cytomegalovirus exposure and HLA in healthy donors. The PCR had 60 Vbeta and 13 Jbeta primers. TCRdb's copy holds only in-frame clones and misses some; the assay was immunoSEQ multiplex PCR. The sample records about 260,000 clones, around four fifths being singletons. The sequencing sample was made of PBMCs. Receptors were obtained from a woman in her thirties or forties in good health and CMV-seropositive.

The chain joins TRBV18 to TRBJ1-2; 8 positions match TRBD1. CDR3 size: 15 residues. The V gene's germline CDR1 is KGHSH and CDR2 LQKENI. Germline trimming cut 0 bases from V and 8 bases from J; bases unmatched to any gene: 8. The CDR3 DNA is TGTGCCAGCTCACCACCAATTGGACAGGGCTGGGGCTACACCTTC. Translation: CASSPPIGQGWGYTF.

CDR3: CSVQRESSYNEQFF. CDR3 nucleotide sequence: TGCAGCGTTCAGCGGGAATCGTCCTACAATGAGCAGTTCTTC. This chain uses TRBV29-1 with TRBJ2-1; 7 nucleotides match TRBD2. The V gene's germline CDR1 is SQVTM and CDR2 ANQGSEA. V lost 5 bases and J lost 1; bases outside the gene matches: 5. This CDR3 has 14 amino acids.

J is TRBJ2-5 and V is TRBV7-2; the match to TRBD2 covers 13 bases. With the DNA end fitting TRBJ2-7 better, the J assignment may be wrong. The CDR3 consists of 15 residues. Germline CDR1 and CDR2: SGHTA and FQGNSA. CDR3 sequence (DNA): TGTGCCAGCAGACAAGGACTAGCGGGAGCGTACGAGCAGTACTTC. It specifies CASRQGLAGAYEQYF.

The chain joins TRBV5-1 to TRBJ2-7; perhaps TRBD2 as D (6 bases). Trimming shortened V by 4 bases and J by 2 bases, and 13 bases separated the two germline ends. Germline CDR1 is SGHRS and CDR2 is YFSETQ. The CDR3 has 14 residues. CDR3 residues: CASSGGTGTYEQYF. The CDR3, as DNA: TGCGCCAGCAGCGGGGGGACTGGAACCTACGAGCAGTACTTC.

This chain uses TRBV7-8 with TRBJ2-7; 9 nucleotides match TRBD1. There are 15 residues in the CDR3. From germline, CDR1 is SGHVS and CDR2 FQNEAQ. J lost 4 bases, V lost 4 bases, and 8 bases had no gene match. The CDR3 protein is CASSWLPGQGYEQYF. The CDR3 DNA reads TGTGCCAGCAGCTGGCTACCGGGACAGGGTTACGAGCAGTACTTC.

The chain uses TRBV7-2 and TRBJ2-7, with 9 bases matching TRBD2. In germline, CDR1 is SGHTA, CDR2 FQGNSA. V shed 1 base and J 6 bases; nucleotides not matched to a gene: 4. The CDR3 is 14 amino acids. The CDR3 DNA is TGTGCCAGCAGCTTAGATAGCGGGAGAGGCGAGCAGTACTTC. Protein: CASSLDSGRGEQYF.

The rearrangement links TRBV6-6 to TRBJ1-5; weak D call: TRBD1 (6 bases). CDR1 MNHNY and CDR2 SVGAGI come from the germline V gene (reference sequence). The CDR3 runs 14 residues. Trimming took off 5 bases at V and 3 bases at J, with 11 bases between the two ends. CDR3 bases: TGTGCCAGCAGTGGCACAGGGAACAATCAGCCCCAGCATTTT. Residues: CASSGTGNNQPQHF.

The V call is TRBV30, the J call TRBJ2-7; unclear D gene. The CDR3 consists of 12 residues. The V and J ends lost 1 base and 3 bases respectively, with 7 bases between them. Germline values: CDR1 GTSNPN, CDR2 SVGIG (reference sequence). CDR3 DNA sequence: TGTGCCTGGAGTGACAACCGCTACGAGCAGTACTTC. This gives the protein CAWSDNRYEQYF.

The J gene is TRBJ1-2, the V gene TRBV5-6, with D perhaps matching TRBD1 (5 bases). V shed 5 bases and J shed 0 bases, with 11 bases lying between them. The germline V gene encodes CDR1 SGHDT and CDR2 YYEEEE. This CDR3 region has 14 residues. In DNA form, the CDR3 reads TGTGCCAGCAGGGGGGGACCGACTAACTATGGCTACACCTTC. Protein product: CASRGGPTNYGYTF.

V and J are TRBV5-1 and TRBJ2-2; 7 nucleotides line up with TRBD1. The CDR3 runs 15 residues. The V and J ends lost 3 bases and 5 bases, in that order; junction bases with no gene match: 7. The germline CDR1 and CDR2 sequences are SGHRS and YFSETQ. In nucleotides, the CDR3 is TGCGCCAGCAGCTACGGGACAGCGCTAACCGGGGAGCTGTTTTTT. It codes for CASSYGTALTGELFF.

The chain employs TRBV10-3 and TRBJ1-5, with D tentatively TRBD1 (5 bases). Looked up from germline, CDR1 is ENHRY and CDR2 is SYGVKD. This CDR3 has 16 residues. V was shortened by 3 bases and J by 6 bases, with 18 bases between the two germline ends. CDR3: CAISDQVGAEGQPQHF. CDR3 coding DNA: TGTGCCATCAGTGATCAAGTAGGGGCGGAGGGTCAGCCCCAGCATTTT.

This clone has only one observation. The CDR3 bases are TGTGCCAGCAGTACGGACAGGGGCAATCAGCCCCAGCATTTT. Translated, it gives CASSTDRGNQPQHF. The chain has TRBV6-1 and TRBJ1-5; 8 positions match TRBD1. The CDR3 extends over 14 amino acids. After removal of 5 bases from V and 2 bases from J, the junction contained 2 bases not matched to a gene. Germline CDR1 and CDR2: MNHNS and SASEGT.

The rearrangement joins TRBV7-9 to TRBJ2-2; 7 nucleotides line up with TRBD1. With V trimmed by 2 bases and J by 6 bases, 9 bases remained unmatched. Germline V lookup: CDR1 SEHNR, CDR2 FQNEAQ (reference sequence). The CDR3 length is 16 residues. For the CDR3, the DNA is TGTGCCAGCAGCTTATCCCCGACAGGGTTTGCCGGGGAGCTGTTTTTT. Its protein product is CASSLSPTGFAGELFF.

The rearrangement links TRBV4-1 to TRBJ2-3, with TRBD2 matching 11 bases. The CDR3 covers 19 residues. Germline CDR1 and CDR2: MGHRA and YSYEKL. V was clipped by 0 bases and J by 2 bases; unmatched bases: 10. The CDR3 sequence: CASSQDGRGLAVITDTQYF. In DNA, the CDR3 is TGCGCCAGCAGCCAAGATGGGAGGGGACTAGCGGTTATCACAGATACGCAGTATTTT.

The DNA for the CDR3 is TGCAGCGTCGTGACTAGCGGGAGTGTTAATGAGCAGTTCTTC. It translates to CSVVTSGSVNEQFF. This chain uses TRBV29-1 with TRBJ2-1, with TRBD2 identical over 12 bases. The CDR3 contains 14 residues. The germline V gene encodes CDR1 SQVTM and CDR2 ANQGSEA. J was trimmed by 7 bases and V by 6 bases; bases with no gene match: 7.

The chain couples TRBV7-9 to TRBJ2-1, with 10 nucleotides matching TRBD2. V gave up 3 bases and J gave up 6 bases; unmatched junction bases: 5. Per the germline V gene, CDR1 is SEHNR and CDR2 is FQNEAQ (reference sequence). The CDR3 loop spans 15 amino acids. The CDR3 loop is CASSLVSGRLNEQFF. CDR3 nucleotide sequence: TGTGCCAGCAGCTTGGTTAGCGGGAGGCTCAATGAGCAGTTCTTC.

The CDR3 loop reads CAWSVSDRVITF. CDR3 DNA: TGTGCCTGGAGTGTTTCGGACAGGGTTATCACCTTC. The chain recombines TRBV30 with TRBJ1-2; TRBD1 agrees at 8 bases. Unmatched junction bases numbered 7, after V lost 0 bases and J lost 13 bases. The CDR3 spans 12 residues. Germline V gives CDR1 GTSNPN, CDR2 SVGIG (reference sequence). The variable domain in full, completed from reference TRBV30 and TRBJ1-2, reads SQTIHQWPATLVQPVGSPLSLECTVEGTSNPNLYWYRQAAGRGLQLLFYSVGIGQISSEVPQNLSASRPQDRQFILSSKKLLLSDSGFYLCAWSVSDRVITFGSGTRLTVV.

This chain joins TRBV7-2 and TRBJ2-3; a weak D match, TRBD2 (6 bases). Germline V gene sequence: CDR1 SGHTA, CDR2 FQGNSA. The CDR3 extends over 14 amino acids. The V gene lost 4 bases and the J gene lost 1 base, with 9 bases spanning the gap. The DNA for the CDR3 is TGTGCCAGCAGCTCAAGGGAGGGCACAGATACGCAGTATTTT. It yields the protein CASSSREGTDTQYF.

The chain recombines TRBV4-3 with TRBJ1-3; perhaps TRBD1 as D (5 bases). CDR1 LGHNA and CDR2 YSLEER come from the germline V gene. The CDR3 extends over 17 amino acids. V was cut by 0 bases and J by 0 bases, with 12 bases left in between. Here the CDR3 reads CASSQDQIGVSGNTIYF. As DNA, the CDR3 is TGCGCCAGCAGCCAAGATCAGATAGGGGTCTCTGGAAACACCATATATTTT.